A selection of T cell receptor beta chains follows, all from one sample in a study of cytomegalovirus exposure and HLA in healthy donors. Clones were read by immunoSEQ multiplex PCR, and TCRdb kept only the in-frame ones, dropping some. Here the sample spans around 130,000 clones, 75% to 90% being singletons. Sequencing was carried out using PBMCs. The receptors were sampled from a woman between 25 and 40 years old in good health and CMV-seropositive. Each CDR3 is given with its conserved first and last residue. The D gene is left open where the match is weak. Rows may omit the clone size; those that give it use once, few, many or a size class.

TRBJ1-1 | - | TRBD1 | TRBV5-1 | CASSLGTGTVNTEAFF | TGCGCCAGCAGCTTGGGGACCGGGACAGTGAACACTGAAGCTTTCTTT
TRBJ1-2 | once | TRBD1 | TRBV20-1 | CSARVDRNTF | TGCAGTGCTAGAGTGGACAGGAACACCTTC
TRBJ2-5 | - | TRBD2 | TRBV5-1 | CASSGSGGPETQYF | TGCGCCAGCAGCGGGTCGGGGGGGCCGGAGACCCAGTACTTC
TRBJ1-6 | - | TRBD1 | TRBV10-2 | CASSLTGINSPLHF | TGCGCCAGCAGTTTGACAGGGATTAATTCACCCCTCCACTTT
TRBJ1-4 | - | - | TRBV2 | CASSTQGGGALGEKLFF | TGTGCCAGCTCCACCCAGGGAGGGGGGGCTCTAGGTGAAAAACTGTTTTTT
TRBJ2-1 | - | TRBD1 | TRBV7-9 | CASSSSGGRYNEQFF | TGTGCCAGCAGCTCGTCAGGGGGTAGGTACAATGAGCAGTTCTTC
TRBJ1-2 | - | - | TRBV6-5 | CASSLGGSGYTF | TGTGCCAGCAGTCTCGGGGGTTCCGGCTACACCTTC
TRBJ1-1 | once | - | TRBV27 | CASALSGAEAFF | TGTGCCAGTGCCCTATCGGGGGCTGAAGCTTTCTTT
TRBJ1-1 | - | - | TRBV18 | CASSRLYRAHTEAFF | TGTGCCAGCTCACGCCTTTACAGGGCTCACACTGAAGCTTTCTTT
TRBJ1-5 | - | - | TRBV5-1 | CASSPDISNQPQHF | TGCGCCAGCAGCCCGGACATAAGCAATCAGCCCCAGCATTTT
TRBJ2-2 | - | - | TRBV4-2 | CASSPSGVGTGELFF | TGTGCCAGCAGCCCCTCGGGGGTAGGCACCGGGGAGCTGTTTTTT
TRBJ2-5 | - | TRBD2 | TRBV5-4 | CASSLAGIRGGQETQYF | TGTGCCAGCAGCTTGGCCGGCATACGGGGGGGGCAAGAGACCCAGTACTTC
TRBJ1-4 | - | TRBD1 | TRBV28 | CASSSLTGGNEKLFF | TGTGCCAGCAGTAGCCTGACAGGGGGTAATGAAAAACTGTTTTTT
TRBJ1-1 | - | - | TRBV10-3 | CAIGWGQNTEAFF | TGTGCCATCGGATGGGGACAGAACACTGAAGCTTTCTTT
TRBJ1-5 | - | TRBD1 | TRBV5-1 | CASSKTGGSNQPQHF | TGCGCCAGCAGCAAGACAGGGGGAAGCAATCAGCCCCAGCATTTT
TRBJ1-4 | - | TRBD1 | TRBV7-9 | CSSSSRPGTGVEKLFF | TGTTCCAGCAGCTCCCGGCCAGGGACAGGGGTGGAAAAACTGTTTTTT
TRBJ1-3 | - | - | TRBV7-6 | CASSLGNTIYF | TGTGCCAGCAGCCTCGGAAACACCATATATTTT
TRBJ2-3 | - | - | TRBV5-1 | CASSTGLRLQSTDTQYF | TGCGCCAGCAGCACGGGACTGCGACTACAGAGCACAGATACGCAGTATTTT
TRBJ1-2 | once | - | TRBV28 | CASRPSGRYGYTF | TGTGCCAGCAGGCCCTCTGGGAGGTATGGCTACACCTTC
TRBJ1-1 | - | TRBD1 | TRBV30 | CAWMRGAGGVITEAFF | TGTGCCTGGATGCGCGGGGCAGGGGGCGTGATCACTGAAGCTTTCTTT
TRBJ2-7 | - | TRBD1 | TRBV5-6 | CASSTGTGAYEQYF | TGTGCCAGCAGCACCGGGACAGGGGCGTACGAGCAGTACTTC
TRBJ2-7 | - | - | TRBV20-1 | CSASRYYEQYF | TGCAGTGCCAGCAGGTACTACGAGCAGTACTTC
TRBJ1-1 | - | - | TRBV11-2 | CASSSSGNTEAFF | TGTGCCAGCAGCTCCTCAGGGAACACTGAAGCTTTCTTT
TRBJ2-1 | - | - | TRBV5-4 | CASSLETEEFF | TGTGCCAGCAGCTTGGAGACAGAGGAGTTCTTC
TRBJ2-1 | - | TRBD2 | TRBV5-4 | CASSLGLAGLFTNEQFF | TGTGCCAGCAGCTTGGGGCTAGCGGGGCTCTTTACCAATGAGCAGTTCTTC
TRBJ2-3 | - | TRBD1 | TRBV13 | CASIQGGADTQYF | TGTGCCAGTATACAGGGGGGCGCAGATACGCAGTATTTT
TRBJ2-5 | - | - | TRBV6-5 | CASSYSGTYQETQYF | TGTGCCAGCAGTTATAGTGGGACTTACCAAGAGACCCAGTACTTC
TRBJ1-1 | - | TRBD1 | TRBV10-3 | CAIREGTGAEAFF | TGTGCCATCAGGGAGGGGACAGGGGCTGAAGCTTTCTTT
TRBJ1-4 | - | - | TRBV7-9 | CASSLSRGAINEKLFF | TGTGCCAGCAGCTTAAGCCGGGGGGCAATTAATGAAAAACTGTTTTTT
TRBJ2-2 | - | - | TRBV28 | CASSLFRANTGELFF | TGTGCCAGCAGTTTATTCAGGGCGAACACCGGGGAGCTGTTTTTT
TRBJ2-7 | - | - | TRBV27 | CASSLWLGGEGLYF | TGTGCCAGCAGTCTCTGGTTAGGGGGTGAGGGTCTGTACTTC
TRBJ2-3 | - | TRBD2 | TRBV7-6 | CASSPRTSGTSTDTQYF | TGTGCCAGCAGCCCCCGGACTAGCGGAACTAGCACAGATACGCAGTATTTT
TRBJ2-5 | few | - | TRBV30 | CAWGGWGETQYF | TGTGCCTGGGGAGGGTGGGGAGAGACCCAGTACTTC
TRBJ2-3 | - | TRBD2 | TRBV6-1 | CASSLAGSTADTQYF | TGTGCCAGCAGTTTAGCGGGTTCGACCGCAGATACGCAGTATTTT
TRBJ2-3 | - | - | TRBV5-1 | CASSLRTASTDTQYF | TGCGCCAGCAGCTTGAGGACAGCTAGCACAGATACGCAGTATTTT
TRBJ2-1 | - | - | TRBV28 | CASRGALQQFF | TGTGCCAGCAGGGGGGCTCTCCAGCAGTTCTTC
TRBJ1-1 | - | TRBD1 | TRBV30 | CAWTPVGQGGTEAFF | TGTGCCTGGACCCCCGTGGGACAGGGGGGGACTGAAGCTTTCTTT
TRBJ1-6 | - | - | TRBV25-1 | CASSDYNSEFNSPLHF | TGTGCCAGCAGTGATTATAATAGCGAATTTAATTCACCCCTCCACTTT
TRBJ2-1 | - | TRBD1 | TRBV7-9 | CASTQGGHEQFF | TGTGCCAGCACCCAAGGGGGCCATGAGCAGTTCTTC
TRBJ2-1 | once | - | TRBV2 | CASRWASYNEQFF | TGTGCCAGCCGGTGGGCCTCCTACAATGAGCAGTTCTTC